At least ten counts were recorded for the clone carrying this T cell receptor (beta chain). As to time point: persistent/refractory GD, antithyroid drugs over 5 years with positive TRAb. The TCR library was made from RNA extracted from PBMCs. EDTA tubes collected nine milliliters of peripheral blood. This sample stems from a study of regulatory T cells in long-lasting Graves disease. V lost 6 bases and J 2 bases, leaving 11 bases between the germline ends. CDR3 size: 13 residues. Looked up from germline, CDR1 is SGHTA and CDR2 is FQGNSA. HTBI primers from iRepertoire and Arm-PCR of CDR3 regions yielded the TCR beta libraries. TCRdb called the multiplex PCR reads again in MiXCR, with one record for every CDR3 protein. The table has under 500,000 distinct CDR3 sequences, around 21% seen once.

The V call is TRBV7-2, the J call TRBJ2-7; D perhaps matches TRBD2 (6 bases). The sequence came from a female donor with Graves disease. This specimen consisted of peripheral blood mononuclear cells (PBMCs), obtained when the disease was refractory, from a patient treated with antithyroid drugs. The chain's CDR3 is CASRASVAYEQYF. The CDR3 DNA reads as TGTGCCAGCAGGGCTAGCGTAGCCTACGAGCAGTACTTC.